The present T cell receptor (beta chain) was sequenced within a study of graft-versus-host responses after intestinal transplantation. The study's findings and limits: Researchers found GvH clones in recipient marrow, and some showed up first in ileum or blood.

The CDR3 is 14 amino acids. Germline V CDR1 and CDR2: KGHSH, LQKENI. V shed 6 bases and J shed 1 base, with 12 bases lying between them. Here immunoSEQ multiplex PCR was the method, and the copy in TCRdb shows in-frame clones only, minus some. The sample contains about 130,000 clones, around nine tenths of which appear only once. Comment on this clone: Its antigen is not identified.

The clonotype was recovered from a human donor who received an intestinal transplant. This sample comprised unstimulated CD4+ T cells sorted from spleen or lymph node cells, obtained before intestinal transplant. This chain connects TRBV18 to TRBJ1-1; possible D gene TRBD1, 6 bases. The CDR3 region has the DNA TGTGCCAGCTCCCTTGGACAGAGGAACACTGAAGCTTTCTTT. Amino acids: CASSLGQRNTEAFF.